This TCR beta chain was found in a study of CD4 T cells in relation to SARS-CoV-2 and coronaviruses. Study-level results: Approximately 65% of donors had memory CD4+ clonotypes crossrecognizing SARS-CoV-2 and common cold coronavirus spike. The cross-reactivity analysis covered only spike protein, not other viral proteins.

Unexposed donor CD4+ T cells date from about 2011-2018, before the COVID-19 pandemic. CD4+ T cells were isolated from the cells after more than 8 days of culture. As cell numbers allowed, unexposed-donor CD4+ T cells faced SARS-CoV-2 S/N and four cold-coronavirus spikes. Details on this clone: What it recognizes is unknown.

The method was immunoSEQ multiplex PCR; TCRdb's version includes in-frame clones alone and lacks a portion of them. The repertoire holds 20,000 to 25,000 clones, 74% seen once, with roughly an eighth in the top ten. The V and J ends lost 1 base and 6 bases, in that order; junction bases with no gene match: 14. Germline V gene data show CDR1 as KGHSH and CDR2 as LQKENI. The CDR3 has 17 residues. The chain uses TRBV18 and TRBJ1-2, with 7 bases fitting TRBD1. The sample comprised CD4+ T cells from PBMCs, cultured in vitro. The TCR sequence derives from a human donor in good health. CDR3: CASSPRSSTGMMDGYTF. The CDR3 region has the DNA TGTGCCAGCTCACCACGGTCCTCGACAGGGATGATGGATGGCTACACCTTC.